The clone carrying this TCR beta chain was seen ten or more times. This CDR3 is built from 20 residues. Per the germline V gene, CDR1 is SGHVS and CDR2 is FNYEAQ. J gave up 1 base and V 5 bases, and 20 bases lay outside the gene matches. Amplified TCR beta CDR3 regions derived from RNA transcripts. The HTBI primer set drove a first-round RT-PCR of the TCR CDR3. TCRdb recomputed calls from the multiplex PCR reads with MiXCR, one row per CDR3 protein. This table has around 580,000 distinct CDR3 sequences, around 45% appearing once. This sample stems from a study of T cells in Graves' hyperthyroidism and ophthalmopathy.

The source of this sequence is a woman between 18 and 30 years old with Graves' hyperthyroidism. The rearrangement uses TRBV7-6 and TRBJ2-5; 9 nucleotides agree with TRBD1. Sequences were obtained from peripheral blood or thyroid tissue (not recorded which). The CDR3 region is CASSTPQGAQVSRVQETQYF. The CDR3 region has the DNA TGTGCCAGCAGCACGCCACAGGGGGCCCAAGTAAGCCGGGTCCAAGAGACCCAGTACTTC.